The clone carrying this T cell receptor beta chain was seen a few times. Its matching antigen is unknown. The sample originates from a study of CD8 T cells in ankylosing spondylitis. Study findings and constraints: Some of these motif variants have turned up before, in reports on reactive arthritis synovial fluid and blood. Seemingly distinctive of ankylosing spondylitis blood was a TCR beta motif formed by eight highly homologous variants. Significant enrichment of disease-linked clones was reported in matched ankylosing spondylitis synovial fluid.

The germline V gene encodes CDR1 DFQATT and CDR2 SNEGSKA (reference sequence). Trimming stripped 6 bases from V and 7 bases from J, with 15 bases between. The CDR3 is 13 residues long. Library preparation for TCR beta used quantitative 5'-RACE with molecular barcodes. TCRdb reprocessed the 5' RACE reads with MiXCR, giving one entry per CDR3 protein. This repertoire shows over 150,000 distinct CDR3 sequences, 10% to 15% found once; its top ten account for 15% to 20%. This receptor was obtained from a male donor with ankylosing spondylitis or in good health (not recorded which). The chain recombines TRBV20-1 with TRBJ1-4; tentatively, D is TRBD1 (5 bases). The sequenced sample was blood, either unsorted or a sorted T cell fraction (not recorded which). The CDR3 DNA sequence: TGCAGTGCCGGGACCCCCGGGGGTGAAAAACTGTTTTTT. Its translation: CSAGTPGGEKLFF.